These 21 T cell receptor beta chains were all obtained from the same sample, sequenced in a study of control samples from healthy donors and cancer patients. Only in-frame clones appear in the TCRdb table, and some are missing; sequencing was by immunoSEQ multiplex PCR. The data hold nearly 40,000 clones, with around nine tenths observed a single time. Sequencing was done on a sample of blood. The origin of the receptors is a woman aged 45-59 years in good health.

The chain recombines TRBV7-9 with TRBJ2-5; tentative D call: TRBD2 (5 bases). The V gene lost 4 bases and the J gene lost 7 bases, with 7 bases spanning the gap. Looked up from germline, CDR1 is SEHNR and CDR2 is FQNEAQ (reference sequence). The CDR3 is made up of 11 amino acids. The CDR3 nucleotides are TGTGCCAGCAGCTCCGGGGTGACCCAGTACTTC. Its translation: CASSSGVTQYF.

This clone was seen a single time. The rearrangement joins TRBV5-4 to TRBJ2-5; 16 bases fit TRBD2. The CDR3 runs to 17 residues. V trimming: 4 bases; J trimming: 4 bases; junction bases outside the gene matches: 7. Germline V CDR1 and CDR2: SGHNT, YYREEE (reference sequence). CDR3 sequence (DNA): TGTGCCAGCAGCCCGGGGACTAGCGGGGGGGCCTCAGAGACCCAGTACTTC. This sequence encodes CASSPGTSGGASETQYF.

V and J are TRBV27 and TRBJ1-2; the D gene is possibly TRBD1 (5 bases). Trimming took 0 bases from V and 0 from J, leaving 11 bases between them. CDR1 is MNHEY, CDR2 SMNVEV, per germline (reference sequence). This CDR3 comprises 16 residues. DNA for the CDR3: TGTGCCAGCAGTTTATCTCAGGCCAGGGCTAACTATGGCTACACCTTC. Protein sequence: CASSLSQARANYGYTF.

The chain employs TRBV30 and TRBJ2-3; the match to TRBD2 covers 10 bases. The ends lost 4 bases at V and 2 bases at J; junction bases unmatched: 3. CDR1 GTSNPN and CDR2 SVGIG come from the germline V gene (reference sequence). This CDR3 region has 14 residues. CDR3 DNA sequence: TGTGCCTGGAAACTAGCGGGGTCCACAGATACGCAGTATTTT. Amino acids: CAWKLAGSTDTQYF.

V usage is TRBV24-1 and J usage is TRBJ2-3; TRBD1 might be the D (5 bases). This CDR3 is built from 15 residues. The V and J ends lost 2 bases and 3 bases respectively, with 11 bases between them. Germline CDR1 reads KGHDR; CDR2 reads SFDVKD. CDR3 sequence (DNA): TGTGCCACCAGTGATTCGACAGTCCCGACAGATACGCAGTATTTT. This gives the protein CATSDSTVPTDTQYF.

V gene TRBV5-4 combines with J gene TRBJ2-1; 7 bases line up with TRBD1. Germline V gives CDR1 SGHNT, CDR2 YYREEE (reference sequence). CDR3 length: 18 amino acids. Trimming at V came to 0 bases and at J to 5 bases, leaving 14 bases not matched to a gene. This chain's CDR3 is CASSLDPLQGQRNNEQFF. CDR3 bases: TGTGCCAGCAGCTTGGACCCATTACAGGGACAGCGAAACAATGAGCAGTTCTTC.

This clone came up a few times. The chain recombines TRBV6-6 with TRBJ2-3, with 7 nucleotides matching TRBD2. Trimming cost V 7 bases and J 3 bases; bases outside gene matches: 4. The CDR3 is 13 residues long. Germline lookup yields CDR1 MNHNY and CDR2 SVGAGI (reference sequence). This CDR3 reads CASIAAGTDTQYF. CDR3 coding DNA: TGTGCCAGCATCGCAGCGGGGACAGATACGCAGTATTTT.

The chain couples TRBV2 to TRBJ1-6, with D perhaps TRBD1 (6 bases). V gave up 4 bases and J gave up 6 bases, with 16 bases separating them. The germline CDR1 and CDR2 sequences are SNHLY and FYNNEI. CDR3 length: 16 amino acids. This chain's CDR3 is CASSAQGSGGNSPLHF. CDR3 sequence (DNA): TGTGCCAGCAGTGCGCAGGGGAGCGGTGGTAATTCACCCCTCCACTTT.

Comment on this clone: One junction end disagrees with the germline gene, perhaps due to a read error. Other nucleotide sequences in the sample specify the same CDR3. The V gene is TRBV5-5, the J gene TRBJ1-2, with a possible D match to TRBD1 (5 bases). Germline values: CDR1 SGHKS, CDR2 YYEKEE (reference sequence). The CDR3 is 13 amino acids. The CDR3 nucleotides are TGTGCCAGCAGCCCGTGGACGGGGGGTGGCTACACCTTT. Amino acids: CASSPWTGGGYTF.

V gene TRBV7-9 combines with J gene TRBJ1-5; D gene ambiguous. Germline assignment: CDR1 SEHNR and CDR2 FQNEAQ (reference sequence). Trimming shortened V by 7 bases and J by 4 bases, and 11 bases separated the two germline ends. This CDR3 has 13 residues. The CDR3 DNA reads TGTGCCAGCACCCCGCTAGGGAATCAGCCCCAGCATTTT. It is translated as CASTPLGNQPQHF. The complete variable domain, with remaining parts taken from reference TRBV7-9 and TRBJ1-5, reads DTGVSQNPRHKITKRGQNVTFRCDPISEHNRLYWYRQTLGQGPEFLTYFQNEAQLEKSRLLSDRFSAERPKGSFSTLEIQRTEQGDSAMYLCASTPLGNQPQHFGDGTRLSIL.

This rearrangement joins TRBV5-1 to TRBJ1-2, with D possibly matching TRBD1 (6 bases). Trimming took 0 bases from V and 8 from J, leaving 11 bases between them. Germline CDR1 reads SGHRS; CDR2 reads YFSETQ. The CDR3 runs to 13 residues. Written as DNA, the CDR3 is TGCGCCAGCAGCTTGGTATACAGGGAGGGCTACACCTTC. It translates to CASSLVYREGYTF.

V and J are TRBV7-2 and TRBJ2-7, with a tentative D call TRBD2 (6 bases). Trimming removed 5 bases at V and 2 bases at J, with 16 bases between. The CDR3 has 15 amino acids. CDR1 and CDR2 (germline): SGHTA, FQGNSA. CDR3 bases: TGTGCCAGCAGCCCAGTAAGGACTACAACCTACGAGCAGTACTTC. Its protein product is CASSPVRTTTYEQYF.

This clone was seen only a few times. The chain combines TRBV6-6 with TRBJ2-1; D is possibly TRBD1 (5 bases). The CDR3 loop spans 14 amino acids. Germline V gives CDR1 MNHNY, CDR2 SVGAGI (reference sequence). V lost 6 bases to trimming and J lost 4 bases, with 13 bases between them. The CDR3 nucleotides are TGTGCCAGCAGCCCCCAGGGCCCTTACAATGAGCAGTTCTTC. Translating gives CASSPQGPYNEQFF.

V gene TRBV19 combines with J gene TRBJ1-1, with a weak D call TRBD1 (5 bases). The ends were cut back, 0 bases at V and 1 base at J, with 9 bases in the middle. Per germline, CDR1 LNHDA and CDR2 SQIVND (reference sequence). This CDR3 is built from 15 residues. The CDR3 nucleotides are TGTGCCAGTAGTATAGATGGGGCGCAGAACACTGAAGCTTTCTTT. It specifies CASSIDGAQNTEAFF.

V usage is TRBV6-5 and J usage is TRBJ2-7, with D possibly being TRBD1 or TRBD2 (7 bases each). The germline V gene has CDR1 MNHEY and CDR2 SVGAGI. The V end was cut by 6 bases, the J end by 2 bases, with 14 bases between. The CDR3 contains 14 residues. CDR3 amino acids: CASRGSGGAYEQYF. CDR3 nucleotides: TGTGCCAGCAGGGGGTCAGGGGGGGCCTACGAGCAGTACTTC.

The chain links TRBV7-2 to TRBJ1-2; TRBD1 might be the D (6 bases). Germline-derived CDR1 and CDR2 are SGHTA and FQGNSA. V dropped 4 bases and J dropped 4 bases, with 19 bases sitting between them. The CDR3 totals 16 residues. The CDR3 region is CASSSTGGLDAYGYTF. The CDR3 DNA follows: TGTGCCAGCAGCTCTACCGGGGGGCTGGATGCCTATGGCTACACCTTC. Supplemented by reference TRBV7-2 and TRBJ1-2, the full variable domain reads GAGVSQSPSNKVTEKGKDVELRCDPISGHTALYWYRQSLGQGLEFLIYFQGNSAPDKSGLPSDRFSAERTGGSVSTLTIQRTQQEDSAVYLCASSSTGGLDAYGYTFGSGTRLTVV.

The chain joins TRBV5-6 to TRBJ2-7; D might be TRBD1 or TRBD2, each matching 6 bases. V lost 3 bases to trimming and J lost 7 bases, with 17 bases between them. CDR3 length: 14 amino acids. Germline V lookup: CDR1 SGHDT, CDR2 YYEEEE. CDR3 sequence reads: CASSWAGHLGEQYF. The DNA of the CDR3 is TGTGCCAGCAGCTGGGCGGGACACCTGGGGGAGCAGTACTTC.

The V call is TRBV29-1, the J call TRBJ1-2; D is undetermined. The CDR3 has 13 residues. Per germline, CDR1 SQVTM and CDR2 ANQGSEA. Trimming pared 5 bases from V and 8 bases from J, leaving 18 bases between. The CDR3: CSVRLETSGGYTF. The DNA of the CDR3 is TGCAGCGTTCGACTCGAAACTTCGGGGGGCTACACCTTC.

A single count supports this clone. The gene calls are TRBV9 and TRBJ2-7; TRBD2 matches 13 bases. The V segment lost 3 bases and the J segment 4 bases; nucleotides outside the gene matches: 4. The CDR3 has 15 residues. CDR1 SGDLS and CDR2 YYNGEE come from the germline V gene. The CDR3, as DNA: TGTGCCAGCAGCGAGGAGGGACTAGCGGGGTACGAGCAGTACTTC. Protein: CASSEEGLAGYEQYF.

The rearrangement links TRBV7-2 to TRBJ2-1; D remains ambiguous. The CDR3 runs 14 residues. Germline loops: CDR1 SGHTA, CDR2 FQGNSA. V was shortened by 5 bases and J by 5 bases, with 13 bases between the two germline ends. The CDR3 DNA reads as TGTGCCAGCAGCCCAAGTAGGATAAACAATGAGCAGTTCTTC. This translates into CASSPSRINNEQFF.

This clone appeared a single time. The rearrangement joins TRBV3-1 (or the pseudogene TRBV3-2) to TRBJ2-3, with 8 bases identical to TRBD1. The germline CDR1 and CDR2 sequences are LGHDT and YNNKEL (reference sequence). The CDR3 totals 16 residues. V was clipped by 1 base and J by 1 base; unmatched bases: 4. CDR3 DNA sequence: TGTGCCAGCAGCCAAGGCCAGGGGGCAGGCACAGATACGCAGTATTTT. Its protein is CASSQGQGAGTDTQYF.